The sequence of this T cell receptor (beta chain) was determined in a study of OX40 agonist ivuxolimab in advanced cancers. Study findings and constraints: Circulating CD4+ and CD8+ T cells showed clonal expansion by week 6 at 0.1 to 3.0 mg/kg. Expanded clones were, on average, more numerous among CD8+ T cells than CD4+.

Only one count was recorded for this clone. Its antigen is currently unknown. Germline V lookup: CDR1 MNHEY, CDR2 SMNVEV (reference sequence). The length of the CDR3 is 13 residues. Deletions cut 4 bases from V and 6 bases from J, with 10 bases between. The data were produced by immunoSEQ multiplex PCR, yet TCRdb's version contains in-frame clones alone and is incomplete. The repertoire includes some 58,000 clones, around nine tenths of them detected once, and less than 0.75% sits in the top ten. The chain has TRBV27 and TRBJ2-4, with D tentatively TRBD2 (5 bases). The source is an adult with an advanced solid tumor such as melanoma, head and neck, liver or kidney cancer. This specimen was CD4+ or CD8+ T cells sorted from blood, taken in a trial of the OX40 agonist ivuxolimab. The CDR3 region has the DNA TGTGCCAGCAGTTATAGAGGGTTAAACATTCAGTACTTC. Its protein is CASSYRGLNIQYF.